The 13 T cell receptor beta chains presented below share a single source sample, sequenced in a study of early T cells in non-severe SARS-CoV-2 infection. MiXCR, applied by TCRdb to the 5' RACE reads, yields one record per CDR3 protein. The data contain 70,000 to 75,000 distinct CDR3 sequences, approximately 12% of them seen just once; the ten biggest clones take up about 4.2%. The sequenced sample was whole blood. These receptors all come from an adult who was a healthcare worker with PCR-confirmed SARS-CoV-2 infection or an uninfected control (not recorded which).

The J gene is TRBJ1-3, the V gene TRBV12-3 or TRBV12-4, with TRBD1 matching over 7 bases. There are 17 residues in the CDR3. The trim removed 5 bases at V and 0 bases at J, leaving 10 bases unmatched. The CDR3 nucleotides read TGTGCCAGCAGTGTTTTTGGGACAGCCGTCTCTGGAAACACCATATATTTT. Protein sequence: CASSVFGTAVSGNTIYF.

In this sample, this clonotype turned up many times. The V gene is TRBV27, the J gene TRBJ2-3; D gene ambiguous. The CDR3 is 13 amino acids. Deletions cut 5 bases from V and 7 bases from J, with 13 bases between. The germline V gene has CDR1 MNHEY and CDR2 SMNVEV (reference sequence). For the CDR3, the DNA is TGTGCCAGCAGTGAAGGGCGCCGAAATACGCAGTATTTT. Encoded protein: CASSEGRRNTQYF.

This clonotype was seen a handful of times. V is TRBV2 and J is TRBJ2-1; TRBD2 agrees at 10 bases. V was clipped by 6 bases and J by 3 bases; unmatched bases: 11. The germline V gene encodes CDR1 SNHLY and CDR2 FYNNEI. This CDR3 has 17 residues. This CDR3 is CASRPRGLAGGYNEQFF. CDR3 nucleotides: TGTGCCAGCAGGCCCCGTGGCTTAGCGGGAGGCTACAATGAGCAGTTCTTC.

The chain is built from TRBV20-1 and TRBJ1-5, with D tentatively TRBD1 (5 bases). CDR3 length: 13 residues. Germline V gene lookup returns CDR1 DFQATT and CDR2 SNEGSKA (reference sequence). Trimming took off 1 base at V and 4 bases at J, with 8 bases between the two ends. As DNA, the CDR3 is TGCAGTGCTAGAGGGACAATGAATCAGCCCCAGCATTTT. The encoded protein is CSARGTMNQPQHF.

This clonotype was observed a few times. CDR3 DNA sequence: TGCGCCAGCAGCCAAGATAAGGTTCGCGCACTGGATGGCTACACCTTC. Translation: CASSQDKVRALDGYTF. V gene TRBV4-1 combines with J gene TRBJ1-2; no definite D call. Trimming removed 0 bases from V and 6 bases from J, with 17 bases in between. The germline V gene has CDR1 MGHRA and CDR2 YSYEKL. The CDR3 is 16 amino acids.

The chain is built from TRBV5-1 and TRBJ1-1, with 7 bases aligning to TRBD1. Germline CDR1 and CDR2: SGHRS and YFSETQ. This CDR3 is 16 amino acids long. Trimming cost V 3 bases and J 2 bases; bases outside gene matches: 10. CDR3: CASSSGTELQNTEAFF. The DNA for the CDR3 is TGCGCCAGCAGCTCCGGGACAGAACTACAAAACACTGAAGCTTTCTTT.

The chain carries TRBV13 and TRBJ2-3; D call uncertain. This CDR3 contains 15 residues. V was cut by 2 bases and J by 2 bases, with 11 bases left in between. Germline lookup yields CDR1 PRHDT and CDR2 FYEKMQ (reference sequence). The CDR3 reads CASSLRQALTDTQYF. CDR3 nucleotides: TGTGCCAGCAGCTTAAGGCAGGCGCTCACAGATACGCAGTATTTT.

This clonotype was found once. At one boundary the junction diverges from the germline segment, which might be a read error. The rearrangement uses TRBV18 and TRBJ2-3, with no clear D. Germline V CDR1 and CDR2: KGHSH, LQKENI. The CDR3 contains 14 residues. The CDR3 loop is CVSSFKGQQDTQYF. The CDR3 coding sequence is TGTGTCAGCTCCTTCAAGGGCCAGCAGGATACGCAGTATTTT.

This clonotype was observed a few times. V usage is TRBV4-1 and J usage is TRBJ2-5; 10 bases are shared with TRBD2. With V trimmed by 3 bases and J by 7 bases, 11 bases remained unmatched. CDR1 is MGHRA, CDR2 YSYEKL, per germline. The CDR3 extends over 16 amino acids. CDR3 sequence: CASSQFSGRTTGTQYF. The CDR3 DNA reads as TGCGCCAGCAGCCAGTTTAGCGGGAGGACTACGGGGACCCAGTACTTC.

The chain couples TRBV19 to TRBJ1-4; perhaps TRBD1 as D (5 bases). V dropped 3 bases and J dropped 7 bases, with 12 bases sitting between them. The germline gives CDR1 LNHDA, CDR2 SQIVND (reference sequence). The CDR3 has 14 amino acids. In DNA form, the CDR3 reads TGTGCCAGTAGTATGGATCAGGGCGGTGAAAAACTGTTTTTT. This codes for CASSMDQGGEKLFF.

This clonotype was picked up one time. This chain uses TRBV7-6 with TRBJ2-1, with a possible D match to TRBD2 (6 bases). Germline V lookup: CDR1 SGHVS, CDR2 FNYEAQ. The CDR3 runs to 14 residues. V dropped 11 bases and J dropped 3 bases, with 17 bases sitting between them. The CDR3 nucleotides are TGTGCCTACTCCGTGGGGGGAGGCTACAATGAGCAGTTCTTC. It is translated as CAYSVGGGYNEQFF.

This clonotype was seen many times. This chain links TRBV7-2 with TRBJ2-3, with TRBD1 identical over 9 bases. This CDR3 is 14 amino acids long. The junction had 7 bases not matched to a gene; V was cut back by 6 bases and J by 6 bases. CDR1 and CDR2 (germline): SGHTA, FQGNSA. CDR3 amino acids: CASRRRTGADTQYF. In nucleotides, the CDR3 is TGTGCCAGCAGACGGAGGACAGGGGCGGATACGCAGTATTTT.

This clonotype showed up just a few times. The V and J genes are TRBV20-1 and TRBJ1-4, with 8 bases fitting TRBD1. J gave up 7 bases and V 7 bases, and 5 bases lay outside the gene matches. CDR1 DFQATT and CDR2 SNEGSKA come from the germline V gene (reference sequence). The CDR3 extends over 12 amino acids. The CDR3 DNA follows: TGCAGTGGTCAGGGGGCCGCTGAAAAACTGTTTTTT. Translated, it gives CSGQGAAEKLFF.